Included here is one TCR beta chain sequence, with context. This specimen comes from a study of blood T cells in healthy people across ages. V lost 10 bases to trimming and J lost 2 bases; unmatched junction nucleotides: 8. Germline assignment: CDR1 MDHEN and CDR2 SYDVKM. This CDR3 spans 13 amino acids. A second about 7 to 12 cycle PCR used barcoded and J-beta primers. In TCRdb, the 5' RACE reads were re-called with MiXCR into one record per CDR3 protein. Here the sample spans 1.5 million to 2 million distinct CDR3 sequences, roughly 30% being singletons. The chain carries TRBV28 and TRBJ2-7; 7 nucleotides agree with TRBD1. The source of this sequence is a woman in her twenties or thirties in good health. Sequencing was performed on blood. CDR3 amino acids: CATNRDSPYEQYF. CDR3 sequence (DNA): TGTGCCACCAACCGGGACAGCCCCTACGAGCAGTACTTC. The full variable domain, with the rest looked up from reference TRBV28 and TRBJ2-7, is DVKVTQSSRYLVKRTGEKVFLECVQDMDHENMFWYRQDPGLGLRLIYFSYDVKMKEKGDIPEGYSVSREKKERFSLILESASTNQTSMYLCATNRDSPYEQYFGPGTRLTVT.